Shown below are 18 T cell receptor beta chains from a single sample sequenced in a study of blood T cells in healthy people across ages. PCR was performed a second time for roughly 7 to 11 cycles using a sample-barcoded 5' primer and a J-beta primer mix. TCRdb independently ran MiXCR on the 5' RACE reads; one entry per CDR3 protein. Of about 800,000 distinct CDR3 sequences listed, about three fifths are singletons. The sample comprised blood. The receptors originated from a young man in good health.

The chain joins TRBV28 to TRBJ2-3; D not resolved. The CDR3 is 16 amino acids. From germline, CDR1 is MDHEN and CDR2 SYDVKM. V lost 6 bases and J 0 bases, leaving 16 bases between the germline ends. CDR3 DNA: TGTGCCAGCAGAACCCCCGACGGCCCTAGCACAGATACGCAGTATTTT. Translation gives CASRTPDGPSTDTQYF.

The CDR3 coding sequence is TGCAGCGTTGGGGACAATATACTAGCGGAACAGTACTTC. Translated: CSVGDNILAEQYF. The chain carries TRBV29-1 and TRBJ2-5; TRBD2 agrees at 8 bases. From germline, CDR1 is SQVTM and CDR2 ANQGSEA. This CDR3 spans 13 amino acids. Trimming cost V 4 bases and J 11 bases; bases outside gene matches: 12.

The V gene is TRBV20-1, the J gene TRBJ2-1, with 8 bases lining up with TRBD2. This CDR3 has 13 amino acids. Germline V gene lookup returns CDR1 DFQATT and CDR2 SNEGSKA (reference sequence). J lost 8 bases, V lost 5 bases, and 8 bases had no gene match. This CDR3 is CSAGGLAGYEQFF. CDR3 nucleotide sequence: TGCAGTGCTGGGGGGCTAGCGGGTTATGAGCAGTTCTTC.

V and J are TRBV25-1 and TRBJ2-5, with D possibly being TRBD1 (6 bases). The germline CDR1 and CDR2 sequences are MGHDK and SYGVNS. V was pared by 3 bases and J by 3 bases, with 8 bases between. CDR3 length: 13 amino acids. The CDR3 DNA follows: TGTGCCAGCAGTGACCGGACAGAAGAGACCCAGTACTTC. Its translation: CASSDRTEETQYF. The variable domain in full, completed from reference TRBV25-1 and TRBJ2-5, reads EADIYQTPRYLVIGTGKKITLECSQTMGHDKMYWYQQDPGMELHLIHYSYGVNSTEKGDLSSESTVSRIRTEHFPLTLESARPSHTSQYLCASSDRTEETQYFGPGTRLLVL.

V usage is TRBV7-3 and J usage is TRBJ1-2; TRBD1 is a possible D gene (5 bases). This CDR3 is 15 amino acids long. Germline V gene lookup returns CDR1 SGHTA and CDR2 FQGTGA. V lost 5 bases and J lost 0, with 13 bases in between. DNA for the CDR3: TGTGCCAGCAGCCTAAACGCGGGGCCTAACTATGGCTACACCTTC. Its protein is CASSLNAGPNYGYTF.

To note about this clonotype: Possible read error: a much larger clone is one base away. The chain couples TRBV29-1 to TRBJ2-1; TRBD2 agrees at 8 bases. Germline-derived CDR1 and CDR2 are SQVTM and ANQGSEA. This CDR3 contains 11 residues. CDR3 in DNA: TGCAGTGGGACTAGTCGGGTAGAGCAGTTCTTC. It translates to CSGTSRVEQFF.

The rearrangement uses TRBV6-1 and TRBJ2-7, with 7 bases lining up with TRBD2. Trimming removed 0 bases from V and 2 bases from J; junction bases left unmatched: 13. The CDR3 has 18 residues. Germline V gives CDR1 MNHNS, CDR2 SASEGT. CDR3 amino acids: CASSEALESSGFPYEQYF. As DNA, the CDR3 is TGTGCCAGCAGTGAAGCCCTGGAGTCTAGCGGATTTCCCTACGAGCAGTACTTC.

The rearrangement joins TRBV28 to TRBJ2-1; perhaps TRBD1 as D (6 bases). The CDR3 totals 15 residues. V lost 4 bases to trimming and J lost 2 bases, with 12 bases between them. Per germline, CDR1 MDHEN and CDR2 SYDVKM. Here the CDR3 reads CASSSGAPPYNEQFF. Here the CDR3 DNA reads TGTGCCAGCAGTTCAGGGGCCCCCCCCTACAATGAGCAGTTCTTC.

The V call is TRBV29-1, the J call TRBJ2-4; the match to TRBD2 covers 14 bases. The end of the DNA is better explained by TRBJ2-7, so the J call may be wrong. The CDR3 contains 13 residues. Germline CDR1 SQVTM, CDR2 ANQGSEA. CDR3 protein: CSTRGLAGVEQYF. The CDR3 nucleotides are TGCAGCACGCGGGGACTAGCGGGAGTCGAGCAGTACTTC.

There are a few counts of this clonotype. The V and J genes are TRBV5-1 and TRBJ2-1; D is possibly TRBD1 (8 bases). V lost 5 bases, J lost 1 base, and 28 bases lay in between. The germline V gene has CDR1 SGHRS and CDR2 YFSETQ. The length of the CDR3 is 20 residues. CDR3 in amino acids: CASSFQQGGRPIESYNEQFF. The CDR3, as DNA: TGCGCCAGCAGTTTCCAACAGGGGGGGAGGCCCATTGAATCCTACAATGAGCAGTTCTTC.

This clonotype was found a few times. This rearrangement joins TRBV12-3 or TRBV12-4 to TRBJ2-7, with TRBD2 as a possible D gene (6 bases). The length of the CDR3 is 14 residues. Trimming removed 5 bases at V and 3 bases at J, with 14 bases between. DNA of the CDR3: TGTGCCAGCAGTCCTGGGAGGAGTGACTACGAGCAGTACTTC. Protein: CASSPGRSDYEQYF.

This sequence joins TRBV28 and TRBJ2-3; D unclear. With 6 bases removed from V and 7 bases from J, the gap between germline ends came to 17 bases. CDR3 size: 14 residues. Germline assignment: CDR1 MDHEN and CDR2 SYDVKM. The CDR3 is CASRSSGPENTQYF. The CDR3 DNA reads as TGTGCCAGCAGATCCTCCGGTCCCGAAAATACGCAGTATTTT.

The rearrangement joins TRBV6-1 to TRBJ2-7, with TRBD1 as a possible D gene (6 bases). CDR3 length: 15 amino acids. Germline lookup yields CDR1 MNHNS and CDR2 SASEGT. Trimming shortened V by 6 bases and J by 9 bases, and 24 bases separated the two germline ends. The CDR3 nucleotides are TGTGCCAGCAGATTCTCCCGGACAGCCGACGGGGTGCAGTACTTC. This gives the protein CASRFSRTADGVQYF.

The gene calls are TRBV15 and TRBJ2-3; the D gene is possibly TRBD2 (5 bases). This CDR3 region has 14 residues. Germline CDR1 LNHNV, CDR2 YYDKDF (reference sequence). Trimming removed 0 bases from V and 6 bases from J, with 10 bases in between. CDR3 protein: CATSRDQTTDTQYF. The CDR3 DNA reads TGTGCCACCAGCAGAGATCAGACTACCGATACGCAGTATTTT.

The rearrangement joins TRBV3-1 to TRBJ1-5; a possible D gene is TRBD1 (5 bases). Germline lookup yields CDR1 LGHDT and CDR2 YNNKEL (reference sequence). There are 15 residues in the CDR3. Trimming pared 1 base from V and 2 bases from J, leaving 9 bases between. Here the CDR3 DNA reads TGTGCCAGCAGCCAAGGGTCCAGGGGCAATCAGCCCCAGCATTTT. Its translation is CASSQGSRGNQPQHF.

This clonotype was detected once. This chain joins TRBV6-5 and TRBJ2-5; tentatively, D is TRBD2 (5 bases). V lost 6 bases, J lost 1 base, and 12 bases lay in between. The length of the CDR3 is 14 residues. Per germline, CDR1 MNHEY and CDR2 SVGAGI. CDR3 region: CASREVGFQETQYF. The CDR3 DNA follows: TGTGCCAGCAGGGAGGTGGGGTTCCAAGAGACCCAGTACTTC.

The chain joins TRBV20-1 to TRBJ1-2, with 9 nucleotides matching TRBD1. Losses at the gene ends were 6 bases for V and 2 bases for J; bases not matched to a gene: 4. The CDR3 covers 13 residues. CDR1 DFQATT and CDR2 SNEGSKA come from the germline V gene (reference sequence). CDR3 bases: TGCAGTGCCCCAGACAGGGGGAACTATGGCTACACCTTC. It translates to CSAPDRGNYGYTF.

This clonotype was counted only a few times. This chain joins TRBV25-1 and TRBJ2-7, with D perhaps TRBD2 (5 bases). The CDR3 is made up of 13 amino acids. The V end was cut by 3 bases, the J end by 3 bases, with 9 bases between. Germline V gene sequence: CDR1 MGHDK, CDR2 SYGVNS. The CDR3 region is CASSERVDYEQYF. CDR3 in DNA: TGTGCCAGCAGTGAGAGGGTAGACTACGAGCAGTACTTC.